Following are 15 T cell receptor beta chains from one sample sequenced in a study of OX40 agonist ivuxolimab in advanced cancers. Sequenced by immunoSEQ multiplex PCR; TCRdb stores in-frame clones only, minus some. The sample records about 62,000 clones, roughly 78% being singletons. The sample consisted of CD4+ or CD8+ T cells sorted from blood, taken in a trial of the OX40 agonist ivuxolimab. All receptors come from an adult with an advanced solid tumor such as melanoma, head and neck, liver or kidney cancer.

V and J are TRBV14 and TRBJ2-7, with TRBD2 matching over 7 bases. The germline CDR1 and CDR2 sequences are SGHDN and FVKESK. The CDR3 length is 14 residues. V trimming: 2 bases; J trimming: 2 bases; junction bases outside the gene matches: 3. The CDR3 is CASSQFSGTYEQYF. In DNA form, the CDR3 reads TGTGCCAGCAGCCAATTCAGCGGGACCTACGAGCAGTACTTC.

The CDR3 region has the DNA TGTGCCAGCAGCTTAGTCAGGGGGAGCTCCTACAATGAGCAGTTCTTC. Translated, it gives CASSLVRGSSYNEQFF. The chain recombines TRBV7-8 with TRBJ2-1; 7 bases agree with TRBD1. There are 16 residues in the CDR3. V was pared by 1 base and J by 0 bases, with 3 bases of the junction left unmatched. CDR1 and CDR2 (germline): SGHVS, FQNEAQ.

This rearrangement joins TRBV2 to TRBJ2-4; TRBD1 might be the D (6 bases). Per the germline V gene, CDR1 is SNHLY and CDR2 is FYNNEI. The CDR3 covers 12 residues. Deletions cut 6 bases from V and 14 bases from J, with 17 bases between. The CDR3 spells CASSQTGSGKYF. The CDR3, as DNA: TGTGCCAGCAGCCAGACAGGATCTGGGAAGTACTTC.

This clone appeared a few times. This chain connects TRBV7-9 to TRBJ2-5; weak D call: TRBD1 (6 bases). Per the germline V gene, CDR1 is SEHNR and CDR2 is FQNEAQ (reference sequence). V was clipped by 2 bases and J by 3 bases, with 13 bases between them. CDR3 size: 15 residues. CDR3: CASSLKKPGEETQYF. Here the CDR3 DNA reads TGTGCCAGCAGCTTAAAAAAGCCAGGGGAAGAGACCCAGTACTTC.

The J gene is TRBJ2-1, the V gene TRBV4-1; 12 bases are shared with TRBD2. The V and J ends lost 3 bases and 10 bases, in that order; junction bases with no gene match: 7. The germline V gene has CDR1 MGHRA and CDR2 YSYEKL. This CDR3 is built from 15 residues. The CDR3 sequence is CASSHGASGRGEQFF. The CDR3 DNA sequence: TGCGCCAGCAGCCATGGGGCTAGCGGGAGGGGGGAGCAGTTCTTC.

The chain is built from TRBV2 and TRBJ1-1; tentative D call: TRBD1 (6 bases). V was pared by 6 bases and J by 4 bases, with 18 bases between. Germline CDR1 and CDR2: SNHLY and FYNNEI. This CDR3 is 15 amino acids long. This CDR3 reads CASRPSTGWVTEAFF. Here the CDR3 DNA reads TGTGCCAGCAGACCTAGCACAGGGTGGGTCACTGAAGCTTTCTTT.

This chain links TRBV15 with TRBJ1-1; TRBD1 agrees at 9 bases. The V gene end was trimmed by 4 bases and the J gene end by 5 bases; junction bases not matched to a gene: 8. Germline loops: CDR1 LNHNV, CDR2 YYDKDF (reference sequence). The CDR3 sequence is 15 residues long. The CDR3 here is CATSTLQGASTEAFF. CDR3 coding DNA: TGTGCCACCAGCACCCTACAGGGGGCGAGTACTGAAGCTTTCTTT.

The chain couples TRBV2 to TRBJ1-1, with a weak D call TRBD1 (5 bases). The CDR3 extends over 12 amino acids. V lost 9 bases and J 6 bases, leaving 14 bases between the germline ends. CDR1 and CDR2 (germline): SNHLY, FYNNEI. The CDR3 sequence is CASIGRGAEAFF. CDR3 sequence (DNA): TGTGCCAGTATAGGTAGGGGCGCTGAAGCTTTCTTT.

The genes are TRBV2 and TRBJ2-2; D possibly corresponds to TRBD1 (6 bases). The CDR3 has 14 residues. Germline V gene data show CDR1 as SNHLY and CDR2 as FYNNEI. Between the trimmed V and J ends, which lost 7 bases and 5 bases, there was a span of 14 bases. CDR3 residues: CASIRTEGTGELFF. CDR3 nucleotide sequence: TGTGCCAGCATTCGGACAGAGGGTACCGGGGAGCTGTTTTTT.

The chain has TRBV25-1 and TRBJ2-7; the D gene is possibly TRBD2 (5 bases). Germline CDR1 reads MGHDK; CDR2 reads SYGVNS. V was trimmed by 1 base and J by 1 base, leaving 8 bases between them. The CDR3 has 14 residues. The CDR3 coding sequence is TGTGCCAGCAGTGAATCGCGGGTTTCCTACGAGCAGTACTTC. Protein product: CASSESRVSYEQYF.

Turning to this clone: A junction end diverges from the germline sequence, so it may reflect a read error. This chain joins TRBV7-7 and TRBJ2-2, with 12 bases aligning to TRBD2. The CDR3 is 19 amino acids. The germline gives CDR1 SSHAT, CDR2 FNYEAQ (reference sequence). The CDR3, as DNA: TGTGCTAGCAGCCCGGTACCCCTAGCGGGGGGGCGAATCACCGGGGAGCTGTTTTTT. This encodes CASSPVPLAGGRITGELFF.

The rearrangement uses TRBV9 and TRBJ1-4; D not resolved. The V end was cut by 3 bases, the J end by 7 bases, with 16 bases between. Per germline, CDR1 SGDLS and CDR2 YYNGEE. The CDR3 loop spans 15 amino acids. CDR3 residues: CASSGLASGPEKLFF. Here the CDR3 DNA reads TGTGCCAGCAGCGGGCTGGCCTCAGGTCCTGAAAAACTGTTTTTT.

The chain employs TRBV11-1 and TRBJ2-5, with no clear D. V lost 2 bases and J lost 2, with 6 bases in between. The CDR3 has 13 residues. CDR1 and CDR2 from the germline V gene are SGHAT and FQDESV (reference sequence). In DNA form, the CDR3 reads TGTGCCAGCAGCTTATCCCAGCAAGAGACCCAGTACTTC. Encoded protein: CASSLSQQETQYF.

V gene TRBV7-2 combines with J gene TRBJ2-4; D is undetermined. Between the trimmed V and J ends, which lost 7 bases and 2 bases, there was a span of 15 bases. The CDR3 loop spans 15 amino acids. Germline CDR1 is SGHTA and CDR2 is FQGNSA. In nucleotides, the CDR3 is TGTGCCAGCACTCCCAAAAGTCTAACCAAAAACATTCAGTACTTC. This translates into CASTPKSLTKNIQYF.

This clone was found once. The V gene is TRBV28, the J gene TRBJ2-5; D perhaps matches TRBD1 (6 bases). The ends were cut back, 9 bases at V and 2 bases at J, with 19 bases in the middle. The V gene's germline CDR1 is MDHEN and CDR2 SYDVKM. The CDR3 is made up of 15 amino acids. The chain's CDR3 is CASQRSGTSQETQYF. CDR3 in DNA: TGTGCCAGTCAGAGGTCAGGGACATCTCAAGAGACCCAGTACTTC.